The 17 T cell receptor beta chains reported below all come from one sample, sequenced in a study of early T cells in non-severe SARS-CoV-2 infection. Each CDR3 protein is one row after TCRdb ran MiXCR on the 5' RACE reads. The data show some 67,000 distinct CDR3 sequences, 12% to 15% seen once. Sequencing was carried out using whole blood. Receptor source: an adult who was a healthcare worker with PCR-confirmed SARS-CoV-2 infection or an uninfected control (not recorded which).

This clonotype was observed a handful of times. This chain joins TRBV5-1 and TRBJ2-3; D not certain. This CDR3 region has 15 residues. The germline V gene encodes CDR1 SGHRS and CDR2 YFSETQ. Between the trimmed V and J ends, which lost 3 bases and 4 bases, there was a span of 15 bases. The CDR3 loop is CASSYFGQSPDTQYF. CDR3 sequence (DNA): TGCGCCAGCAGCTACTTCGGCCAAAGCCCAGATACGCAGTATTTT.

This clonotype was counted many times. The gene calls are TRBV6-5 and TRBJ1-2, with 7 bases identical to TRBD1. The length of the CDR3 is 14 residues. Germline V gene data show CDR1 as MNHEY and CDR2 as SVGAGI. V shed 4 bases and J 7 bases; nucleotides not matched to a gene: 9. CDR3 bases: TGTGCCAGCAGTTCCCCTCCCAGGGGGGCTGGCTACACCTTC. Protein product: CASSSPPRGAGYTF.

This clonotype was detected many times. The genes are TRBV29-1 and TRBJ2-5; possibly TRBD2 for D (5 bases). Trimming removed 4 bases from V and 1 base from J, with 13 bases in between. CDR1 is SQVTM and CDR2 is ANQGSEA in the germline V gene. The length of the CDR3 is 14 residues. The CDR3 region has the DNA TGCAGCGTTGTGTGGGATCGGGGCCAAGAGACCCAGTACTTC. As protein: CSVVWDRGQETQYF.

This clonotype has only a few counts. The DNA of the CDR3 is TGTGCCAGCAGTTTAGGCGGTAATGAAAAACTGTTTTTT. It is translated as CASSLGGNEKLFF. The chain couples TRBV12-3 or TRBV12-4 to TRBJ1-4; unclear D gene. CDR3 length: 13 amino acids. V was clipped by 1 base and J by 4 bases, with 4 bases between them.

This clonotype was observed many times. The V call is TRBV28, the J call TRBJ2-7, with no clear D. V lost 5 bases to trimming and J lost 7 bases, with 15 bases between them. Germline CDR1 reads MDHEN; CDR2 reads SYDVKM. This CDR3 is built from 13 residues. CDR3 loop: CASSPPGVREQYF. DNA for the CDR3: TGTGCCAGCAGTCCGCCGGGCGTTAGGGAGCAGTACTTC.

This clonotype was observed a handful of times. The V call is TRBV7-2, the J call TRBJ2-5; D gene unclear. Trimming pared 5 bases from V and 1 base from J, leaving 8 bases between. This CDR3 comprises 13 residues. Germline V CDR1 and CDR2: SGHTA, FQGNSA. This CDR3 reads CASSPALQETQYF. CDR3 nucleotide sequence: TGTGCCAGCAGCCCAGCTCTCCAAGAGACCCAGTACTTC.

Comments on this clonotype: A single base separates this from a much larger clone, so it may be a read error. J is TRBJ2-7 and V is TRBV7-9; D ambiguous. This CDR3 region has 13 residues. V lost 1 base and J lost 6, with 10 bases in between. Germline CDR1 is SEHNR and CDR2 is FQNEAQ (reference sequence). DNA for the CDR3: TGTGCCAGCAGCTTAGGGCGAGAGTTCGAGCAGTACTTC. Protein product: CASSLGREFEQYF.

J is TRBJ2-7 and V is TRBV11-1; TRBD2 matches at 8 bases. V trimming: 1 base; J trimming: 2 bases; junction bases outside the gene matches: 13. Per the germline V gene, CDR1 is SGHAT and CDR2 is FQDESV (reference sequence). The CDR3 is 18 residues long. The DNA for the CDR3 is TGTGCCAGCAGCTTAGGACCCCGGGTGGGGACTAGGACCTACGAGCAGTACTTC. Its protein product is CASSLGPRVGTRTYEQYF.

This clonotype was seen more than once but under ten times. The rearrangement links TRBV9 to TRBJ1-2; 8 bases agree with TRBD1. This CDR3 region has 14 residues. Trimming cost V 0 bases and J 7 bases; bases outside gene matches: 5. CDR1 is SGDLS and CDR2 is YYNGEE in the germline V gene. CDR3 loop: CASSVAPGGVGYTF. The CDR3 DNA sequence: TGTGCCAGCAGCGTAGCCCCAGGGGGCGTTGGCTACACCTTC.

The CDR3 bases are TGCAGCGTTGGTGCAGGCAATGAGCAGTTCTTC. Its translation: CSVGAGNEQFF. The chain has TRBV29-1 and TRBJ2-1; D call uncertain. Trimming took off 4 bases at V and 6 bases at J, with 7 bases between the two ends. This CDR3 has 11 residues. Germline CDR1 SQVTM, CDR2 ANQGSEA.

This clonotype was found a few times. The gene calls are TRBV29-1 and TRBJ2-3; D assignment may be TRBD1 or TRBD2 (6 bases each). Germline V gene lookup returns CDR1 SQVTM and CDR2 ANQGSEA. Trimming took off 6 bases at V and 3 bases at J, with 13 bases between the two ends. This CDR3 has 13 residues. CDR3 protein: CSVSKGGTDTQYF. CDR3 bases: TGCAGCGTCTCGAAAGGGGGGACAGATACGCAGTATTTT.

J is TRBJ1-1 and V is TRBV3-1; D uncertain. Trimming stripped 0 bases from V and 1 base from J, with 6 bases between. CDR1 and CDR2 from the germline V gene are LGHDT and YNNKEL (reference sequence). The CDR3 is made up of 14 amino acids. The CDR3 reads CASSQEVWNTEAFF. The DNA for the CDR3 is TGTGCCAGCAGCCAAGAAGTTTGGAACACTGAAGCTTTCTTT.

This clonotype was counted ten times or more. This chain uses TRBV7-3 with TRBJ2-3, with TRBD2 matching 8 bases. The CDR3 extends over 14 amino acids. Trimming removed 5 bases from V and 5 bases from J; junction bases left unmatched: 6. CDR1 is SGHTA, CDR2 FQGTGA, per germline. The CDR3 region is CASSPSGGKDTQYF. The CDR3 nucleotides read TGTGCCAGCAGCCCGTCGGGGGGGAAAGATACGCAGTATTTT.

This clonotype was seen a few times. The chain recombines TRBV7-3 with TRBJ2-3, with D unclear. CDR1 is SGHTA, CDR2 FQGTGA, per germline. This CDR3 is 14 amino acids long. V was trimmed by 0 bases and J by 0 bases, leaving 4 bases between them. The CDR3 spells CASSLTFSTDTQYF. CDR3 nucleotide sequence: TGTGCCAGCAGCTTAACTTTTAGCACAGATACGCAGTATTTT.

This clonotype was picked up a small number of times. The CDR3 loop reads CSARDKGIGTQYF. CDR3 DNA sequence: TGCAGTGCTAGAGATAAGGGCATTGGGACCCAGTACTTC. This chain connects TRBV20-1 to TRBJ2-5, with unresolved D. This CDR3 spans 13 amino acids. Germline V gives CDR1 DFQATT, CDR2 SNEGSKA (reference sequence). The V end lost 0 bases, the J end lost 7 bases, and 12 bases lay between the germline ends.

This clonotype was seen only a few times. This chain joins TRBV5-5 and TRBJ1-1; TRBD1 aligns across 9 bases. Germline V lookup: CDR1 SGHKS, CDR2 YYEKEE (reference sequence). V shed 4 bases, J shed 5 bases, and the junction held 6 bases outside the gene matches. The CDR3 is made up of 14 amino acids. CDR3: CASSKGQGRTEAFF. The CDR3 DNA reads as TGTGCCAGCAGCAAGGGACAGGGTCGTACTGAAGCTTTCTTT.

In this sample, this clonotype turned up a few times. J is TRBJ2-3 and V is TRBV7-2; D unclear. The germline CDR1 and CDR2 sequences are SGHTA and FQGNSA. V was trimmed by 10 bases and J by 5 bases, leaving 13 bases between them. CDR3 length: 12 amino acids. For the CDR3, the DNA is TGTGCCACCGCGCCTAACAGAGATACGCAGTATTTT. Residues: CATAPNRDTQYF. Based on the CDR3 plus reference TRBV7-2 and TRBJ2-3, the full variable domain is GAGVSQSPSNKVTEKGKDVELRCDPISGHTALYWYRQSLGQGLEFLIYFQGNSAPDKSGLPSDRFSAERTGGSVSTLTIQRTQQEDSAVYLCATAPNRDTQYFGPGTRLTVL.